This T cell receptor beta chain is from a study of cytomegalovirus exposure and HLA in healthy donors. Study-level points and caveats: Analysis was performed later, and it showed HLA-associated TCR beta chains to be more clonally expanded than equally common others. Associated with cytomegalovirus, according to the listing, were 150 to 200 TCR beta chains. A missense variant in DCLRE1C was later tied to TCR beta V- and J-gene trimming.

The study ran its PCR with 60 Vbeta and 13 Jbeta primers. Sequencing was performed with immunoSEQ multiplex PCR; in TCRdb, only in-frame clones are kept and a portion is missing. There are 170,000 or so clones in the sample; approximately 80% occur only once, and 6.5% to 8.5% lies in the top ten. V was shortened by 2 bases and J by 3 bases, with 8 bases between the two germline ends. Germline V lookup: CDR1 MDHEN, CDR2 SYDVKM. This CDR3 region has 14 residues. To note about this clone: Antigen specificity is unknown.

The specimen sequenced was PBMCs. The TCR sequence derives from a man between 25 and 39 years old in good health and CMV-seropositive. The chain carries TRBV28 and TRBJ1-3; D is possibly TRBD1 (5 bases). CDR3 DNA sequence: TGTGCCAGCAGTTTACAGGGAAATGGAAACACCATATATTTT. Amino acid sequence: CASSLQGNGNTIYF.